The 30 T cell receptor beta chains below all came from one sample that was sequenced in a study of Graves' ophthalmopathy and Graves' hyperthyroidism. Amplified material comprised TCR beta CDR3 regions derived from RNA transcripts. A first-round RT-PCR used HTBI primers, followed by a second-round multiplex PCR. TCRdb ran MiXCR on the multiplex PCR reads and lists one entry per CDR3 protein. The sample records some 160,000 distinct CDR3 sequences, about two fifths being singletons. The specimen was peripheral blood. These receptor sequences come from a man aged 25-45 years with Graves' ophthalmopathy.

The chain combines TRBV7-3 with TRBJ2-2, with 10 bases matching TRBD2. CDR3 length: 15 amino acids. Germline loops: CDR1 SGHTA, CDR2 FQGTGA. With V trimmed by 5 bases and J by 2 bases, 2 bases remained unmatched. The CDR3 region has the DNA TGTGCCAGCAGCCCTAGCGGGGGAAACACCGGGGAGCTGTTTTTT. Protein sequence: CASSPSGGNTGELFF.

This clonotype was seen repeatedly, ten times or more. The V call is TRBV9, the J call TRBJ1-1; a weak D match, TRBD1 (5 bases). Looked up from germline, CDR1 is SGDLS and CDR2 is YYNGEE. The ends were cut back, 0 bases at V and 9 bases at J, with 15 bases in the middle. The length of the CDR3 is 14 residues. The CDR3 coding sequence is TGTGCCAGCAGCGTAGGATTGGGGGGTAGACAAGCTTTCTTT. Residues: CASSVGLGGRQAFF.

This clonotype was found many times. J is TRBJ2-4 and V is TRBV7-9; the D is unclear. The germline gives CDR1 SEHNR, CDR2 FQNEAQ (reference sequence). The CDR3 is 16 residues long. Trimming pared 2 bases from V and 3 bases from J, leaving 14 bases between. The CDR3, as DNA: TGTGCCAGCAGCTTACTGGAAGGGTCGGACAAAAACATTCAGTACTTC. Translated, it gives CASSLLEGSDKNIQYF.

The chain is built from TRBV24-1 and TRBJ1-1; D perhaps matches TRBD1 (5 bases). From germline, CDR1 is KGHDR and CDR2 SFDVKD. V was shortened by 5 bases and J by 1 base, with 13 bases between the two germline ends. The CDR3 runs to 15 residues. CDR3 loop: CATSGVEGPNTEAFF. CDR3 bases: TGTGCCACCAGTGGAGTGGAGGGGCCGAACACTGAAGCTTTCTTT.

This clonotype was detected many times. The CDR3: CATSTFDALAGGWQYF. CDR3 bases: TGTGCCACCAGCACCTTTGATGCACTAGCGGGAGGTTGGCAGTACTTC. The rearrangement joins TRBV15 to TRBJ2-7, with 12 bases matching TRBD2. The CDR3 runs to 16 residues. Looked up from germline, CDR1 is LNHNV and CDR2 is YYDKDF (reference sequence). Trimming at V came to 4 bases and at J to 9 bases, leaving 13 bases not matched to a gene.

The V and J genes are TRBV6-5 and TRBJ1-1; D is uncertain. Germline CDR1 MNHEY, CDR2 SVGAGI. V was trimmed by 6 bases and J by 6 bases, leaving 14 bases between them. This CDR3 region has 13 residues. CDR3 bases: TGTGCCAGCAGCTTTCGAGGAGACGCTGAAGCTTTCTTT. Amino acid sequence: CASSFRGDAEAFF.

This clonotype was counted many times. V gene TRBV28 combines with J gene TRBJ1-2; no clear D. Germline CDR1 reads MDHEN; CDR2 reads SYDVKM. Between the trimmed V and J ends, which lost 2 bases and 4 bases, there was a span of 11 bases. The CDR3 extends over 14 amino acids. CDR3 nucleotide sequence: TGTGCCAGCAGTTTAAGCCAGTACGGCTATGGCTACACCTTC. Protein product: CASSLSQYGYGYTF.

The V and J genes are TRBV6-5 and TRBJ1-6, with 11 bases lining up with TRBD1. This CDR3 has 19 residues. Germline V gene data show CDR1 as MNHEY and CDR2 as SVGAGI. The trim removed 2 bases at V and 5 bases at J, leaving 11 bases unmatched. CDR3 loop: CASSYAGRGTGGNNSPLHF. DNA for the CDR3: TGTGCCAGCAGTTACGCCGGGAGAGGGACAGGGGGTAATAATTCACCCCTCCACTTT.

As DNA, the CDR3 is TGTGCCAGCAGCTTAGGGGGACAGACCGAGCAGTACTTC. Translation: CASSLGGQTEQYF. The chain joins TRBV7-2 to TRBJ2-7; 7 bases align to TRBD1. V gave up 1 base and J gave up 6 bases; unmatched junction bases: 3. The CDR3 sequence is 13 residues long. From germline, CDR1 is SGHTA and CDR2 FQGNSA. Filled out from reference TRBV7-2 and TRBJ2-7, the complete variable domain reads GAGVSQSPSNKVTEKGKDVELRCDPISGHTALYWYRQSLGQGLEFLIYFQGNSAPDKSGLPSDRFSAERTGGSVSTLTIQRTQQEDSAVYLCASSLGGQTEQYFGPGTRLTVT.

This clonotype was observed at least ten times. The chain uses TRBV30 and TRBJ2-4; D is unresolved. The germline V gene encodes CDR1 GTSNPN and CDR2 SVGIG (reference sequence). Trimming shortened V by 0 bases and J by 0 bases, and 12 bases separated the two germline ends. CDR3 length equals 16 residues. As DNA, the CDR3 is TGTGCCTGGAGTGTACCCCGGAAACTAGCCAAAAACATTCAGTACTTC. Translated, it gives CAWSVPRKLAKNIQYF.

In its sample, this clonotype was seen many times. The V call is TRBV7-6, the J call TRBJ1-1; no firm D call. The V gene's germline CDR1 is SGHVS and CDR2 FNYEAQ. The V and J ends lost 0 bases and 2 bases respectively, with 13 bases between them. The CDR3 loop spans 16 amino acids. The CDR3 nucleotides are TGTGCCAGCAGCTTAGCCCTCTCTCGGCAAAACACTGAAGCTTTCTTT. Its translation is CASSLALSRQNTEAFF. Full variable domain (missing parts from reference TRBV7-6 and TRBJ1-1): GAGVSQSPRYKVTKRGQDVALRCDPISGHVSLYWYRQALGQGPEFLTYFNYEAQQDKSGLPNDRFSAERPEGSISTLTIQRTEQRDSAMYRCASSLALSRQNTEAFFGQGTRLTVV.

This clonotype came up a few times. CDR3 DNA: TGTGCCAGTAGTAGAGATCCGGGACTAGCGGCTTACGAGCAGTACTTC. It encodes CASSRDPGLAAYEQYF. The chain combines TRBV19 with TRBJ2-7; 11 bases are a match to TRBD2. V dropped 4 bases and J dropped 4; count of bases not matched to a gene: 9. Looked up from germline, CDR1 is LNHDA and CDR2 is SQIVND (reference sequence). This CDR3 spans 16 amino acids. The variable domain in full, completed from reference TRBV19 and TRBJ2-7, reads DGGITQSPKYLFRKEGQNVTLSCEQNLNHDAMYWYRQDPGQGLRLIYYSQIVNDFQKGDIAEGYSVSREKKESFPLTVTSAQKNPTAFYLCASSRDPGLAAYEQYFGPGTRLTVT.

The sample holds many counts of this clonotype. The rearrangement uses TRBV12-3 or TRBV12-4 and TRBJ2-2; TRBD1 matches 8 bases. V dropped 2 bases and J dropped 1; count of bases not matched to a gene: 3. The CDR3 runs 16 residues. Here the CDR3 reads CASSLYGTGNTGELFF. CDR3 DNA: TGTGCCAGCAGTTTATACGGGACAGGGAACACCGGGGAGCTGTTTTTT.

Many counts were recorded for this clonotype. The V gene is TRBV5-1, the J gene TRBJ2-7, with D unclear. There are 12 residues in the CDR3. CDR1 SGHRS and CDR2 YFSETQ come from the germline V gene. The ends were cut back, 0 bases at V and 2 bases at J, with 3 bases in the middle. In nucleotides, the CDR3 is TGCGCCAGCAGCTTGGAGCCCTACGAGCAGTACTTC. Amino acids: CASSLEPYEQYF.

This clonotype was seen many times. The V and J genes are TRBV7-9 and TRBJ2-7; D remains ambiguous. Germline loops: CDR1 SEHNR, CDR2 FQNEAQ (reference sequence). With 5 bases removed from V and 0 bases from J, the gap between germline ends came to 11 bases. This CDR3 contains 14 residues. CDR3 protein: CASSLPGASYEQYF. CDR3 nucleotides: TGTGCCAGCAGCCTCCCTGGAGCCTCCTACGAGCAGTACTTC.

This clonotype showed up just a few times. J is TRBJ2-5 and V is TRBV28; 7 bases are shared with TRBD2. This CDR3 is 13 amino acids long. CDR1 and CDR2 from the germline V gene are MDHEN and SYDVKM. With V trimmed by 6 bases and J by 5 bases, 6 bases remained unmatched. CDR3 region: CASSRLAWETQYF. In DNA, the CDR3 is TGTGCCAGCAGCAGACTAGCCTGGGAGACCCAGTACTTC.

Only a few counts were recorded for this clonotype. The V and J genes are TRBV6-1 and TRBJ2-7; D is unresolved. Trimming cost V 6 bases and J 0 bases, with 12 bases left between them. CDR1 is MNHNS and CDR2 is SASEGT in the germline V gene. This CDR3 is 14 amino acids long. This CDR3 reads CASSLEPYSYEQYF. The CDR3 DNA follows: TGTGCCAGCAGCCTTGAGCCTTACTCCTACGAGCAGTACTTC.

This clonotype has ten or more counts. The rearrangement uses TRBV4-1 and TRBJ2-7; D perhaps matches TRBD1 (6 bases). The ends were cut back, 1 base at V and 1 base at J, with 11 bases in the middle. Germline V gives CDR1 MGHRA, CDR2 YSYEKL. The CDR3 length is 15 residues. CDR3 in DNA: TGCGCCAGCAGCCAAGTGGGACACCAATCCTACGAGCAGTACTTC. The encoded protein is CASSQVGHQSYEQYF.

The CDR3 is CASIAKGEYNSPLHF. For the CDR3, the DNA is TGTGCCAGCATCGCGAAAGGCGAATATAATTCACCCCTCCACTTT. The chain employs TRBV6-1 and TRBJ1-6; D not certain. V was pared by 7 bases and J by 4 bases, with 14 bases between. This CDR3 region has 15 residues. Germline V gene sequence: CDR1 MNHNS, CDR2 SASEGT.

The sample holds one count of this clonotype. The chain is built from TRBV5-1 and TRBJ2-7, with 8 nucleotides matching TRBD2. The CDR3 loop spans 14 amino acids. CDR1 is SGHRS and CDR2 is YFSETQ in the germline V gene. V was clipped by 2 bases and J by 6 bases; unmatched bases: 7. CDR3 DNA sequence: TGCGCCAGCAGCTTCGGGAGGGTAGGGGCCGAGCAGTACTTC. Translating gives CASSFGRVGAEQYF.

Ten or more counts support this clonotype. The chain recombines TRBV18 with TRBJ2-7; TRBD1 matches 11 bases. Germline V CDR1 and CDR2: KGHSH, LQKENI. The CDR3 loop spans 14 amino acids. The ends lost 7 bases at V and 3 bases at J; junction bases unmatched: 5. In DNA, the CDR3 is TGTGCCAGCTTCCCCGGGACAGGGGGCTACGAGCAGTACTTC. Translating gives CASFPGTGGYEQYF.

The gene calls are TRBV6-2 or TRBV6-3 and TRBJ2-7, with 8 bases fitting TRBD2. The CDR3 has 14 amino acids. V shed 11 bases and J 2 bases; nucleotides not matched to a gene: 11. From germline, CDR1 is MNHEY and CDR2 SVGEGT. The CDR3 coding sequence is TGTGCCCATAGCAGTCCGGGAGGGCCCTACGAGCAGTACTTC. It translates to CAHSSPGGPYEQYF.

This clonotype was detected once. The CDR3 loop is CASSTPGLDYEQYF. The CDR3 nucleotides are TGTGCCAGCAGTACACCGGGACTTGACTACGAGCAGTACTTC. This rearrangement joins TRBV28 to TRBJ2-7; D may be TRBD2 (6 bases). With 5 bases removed from V and 3 bases from J, the gap between germline ends came to 14 bases. CDR1 is MDHEN, CDR2 SYDVKM, per germline. The CDR3 runs to 14 residues.

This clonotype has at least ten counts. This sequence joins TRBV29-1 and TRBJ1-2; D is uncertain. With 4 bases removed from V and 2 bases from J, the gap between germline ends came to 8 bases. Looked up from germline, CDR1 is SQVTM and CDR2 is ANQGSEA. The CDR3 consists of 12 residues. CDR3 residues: CSVAVGNYGYTF. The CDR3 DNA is TGCAGCGTTGCGGTAGGGAACTATGGCTACACCTTC.

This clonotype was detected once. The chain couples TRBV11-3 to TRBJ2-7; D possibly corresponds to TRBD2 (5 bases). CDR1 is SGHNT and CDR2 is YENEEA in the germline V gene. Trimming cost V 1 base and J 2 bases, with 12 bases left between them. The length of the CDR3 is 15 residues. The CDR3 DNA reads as TGTGCCAGCAGCTTAGGTAGGGAGTTTACCTACGAGCAGTACTTC. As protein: CASSLGREFTYEQYF. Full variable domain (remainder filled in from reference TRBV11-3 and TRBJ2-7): EAGVVQSPRYKIIEKKQPVAFWCNPISGHNTLYWYLQNLGQGPELLIRYENEEAVDDSQLPKDRFSAERLKGVDSTLKIQPAELGDSAVYLCASSLGREFTYEQYFGPGTRLTVT.

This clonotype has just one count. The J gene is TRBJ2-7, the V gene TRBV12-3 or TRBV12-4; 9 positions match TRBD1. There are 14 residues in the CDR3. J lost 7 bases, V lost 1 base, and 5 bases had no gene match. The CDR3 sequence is CASSLEQGAREQYF. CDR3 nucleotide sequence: TGTGCCAGCAGTTTAGAACAGGGGGCGCGGGAGCAGTACTTC.

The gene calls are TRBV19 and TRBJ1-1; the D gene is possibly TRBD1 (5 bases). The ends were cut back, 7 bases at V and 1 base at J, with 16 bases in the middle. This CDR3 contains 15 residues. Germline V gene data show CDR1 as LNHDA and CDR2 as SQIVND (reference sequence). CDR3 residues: CASTTPRRGNTEAFF. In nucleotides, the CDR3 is TGTGCCAGTACTACCCCGAGGAGGGGGAACACTGAAGCTTTCTTT.

The CDR3 DNA follows: TGTGCCAGCAGTTACCCCCTCTCTGGCGAGCAGTACTTC. It translates to CASSYPLSGEQYF. J is TRBJ2-7 and V is TRBV6-5; D unresolved. Germline CDR1 MNHEY, CDR2 SVGAGI. The CDR3 runs 13 residues. Trimming pared 2 bases from V and 6 bases from J, leaving 11 bases between.

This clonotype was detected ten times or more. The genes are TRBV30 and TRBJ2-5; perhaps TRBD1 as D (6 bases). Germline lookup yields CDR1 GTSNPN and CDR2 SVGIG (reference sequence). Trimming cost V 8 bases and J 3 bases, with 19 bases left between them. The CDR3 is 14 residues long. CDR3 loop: CALRLGHPEETQYF. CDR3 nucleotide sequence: TGTGCCCTCCGTCTGGGACACCCGGAAGAGACCCAGTACTTC.

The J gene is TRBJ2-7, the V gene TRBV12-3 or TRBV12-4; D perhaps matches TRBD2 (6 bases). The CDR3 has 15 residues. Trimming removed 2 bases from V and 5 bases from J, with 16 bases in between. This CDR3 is CASSLYWREGHEQYF. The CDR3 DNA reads TGTGCCAGCAGTTTATATTGGCGGGAAGGCCACGAGCAGTACTTC.